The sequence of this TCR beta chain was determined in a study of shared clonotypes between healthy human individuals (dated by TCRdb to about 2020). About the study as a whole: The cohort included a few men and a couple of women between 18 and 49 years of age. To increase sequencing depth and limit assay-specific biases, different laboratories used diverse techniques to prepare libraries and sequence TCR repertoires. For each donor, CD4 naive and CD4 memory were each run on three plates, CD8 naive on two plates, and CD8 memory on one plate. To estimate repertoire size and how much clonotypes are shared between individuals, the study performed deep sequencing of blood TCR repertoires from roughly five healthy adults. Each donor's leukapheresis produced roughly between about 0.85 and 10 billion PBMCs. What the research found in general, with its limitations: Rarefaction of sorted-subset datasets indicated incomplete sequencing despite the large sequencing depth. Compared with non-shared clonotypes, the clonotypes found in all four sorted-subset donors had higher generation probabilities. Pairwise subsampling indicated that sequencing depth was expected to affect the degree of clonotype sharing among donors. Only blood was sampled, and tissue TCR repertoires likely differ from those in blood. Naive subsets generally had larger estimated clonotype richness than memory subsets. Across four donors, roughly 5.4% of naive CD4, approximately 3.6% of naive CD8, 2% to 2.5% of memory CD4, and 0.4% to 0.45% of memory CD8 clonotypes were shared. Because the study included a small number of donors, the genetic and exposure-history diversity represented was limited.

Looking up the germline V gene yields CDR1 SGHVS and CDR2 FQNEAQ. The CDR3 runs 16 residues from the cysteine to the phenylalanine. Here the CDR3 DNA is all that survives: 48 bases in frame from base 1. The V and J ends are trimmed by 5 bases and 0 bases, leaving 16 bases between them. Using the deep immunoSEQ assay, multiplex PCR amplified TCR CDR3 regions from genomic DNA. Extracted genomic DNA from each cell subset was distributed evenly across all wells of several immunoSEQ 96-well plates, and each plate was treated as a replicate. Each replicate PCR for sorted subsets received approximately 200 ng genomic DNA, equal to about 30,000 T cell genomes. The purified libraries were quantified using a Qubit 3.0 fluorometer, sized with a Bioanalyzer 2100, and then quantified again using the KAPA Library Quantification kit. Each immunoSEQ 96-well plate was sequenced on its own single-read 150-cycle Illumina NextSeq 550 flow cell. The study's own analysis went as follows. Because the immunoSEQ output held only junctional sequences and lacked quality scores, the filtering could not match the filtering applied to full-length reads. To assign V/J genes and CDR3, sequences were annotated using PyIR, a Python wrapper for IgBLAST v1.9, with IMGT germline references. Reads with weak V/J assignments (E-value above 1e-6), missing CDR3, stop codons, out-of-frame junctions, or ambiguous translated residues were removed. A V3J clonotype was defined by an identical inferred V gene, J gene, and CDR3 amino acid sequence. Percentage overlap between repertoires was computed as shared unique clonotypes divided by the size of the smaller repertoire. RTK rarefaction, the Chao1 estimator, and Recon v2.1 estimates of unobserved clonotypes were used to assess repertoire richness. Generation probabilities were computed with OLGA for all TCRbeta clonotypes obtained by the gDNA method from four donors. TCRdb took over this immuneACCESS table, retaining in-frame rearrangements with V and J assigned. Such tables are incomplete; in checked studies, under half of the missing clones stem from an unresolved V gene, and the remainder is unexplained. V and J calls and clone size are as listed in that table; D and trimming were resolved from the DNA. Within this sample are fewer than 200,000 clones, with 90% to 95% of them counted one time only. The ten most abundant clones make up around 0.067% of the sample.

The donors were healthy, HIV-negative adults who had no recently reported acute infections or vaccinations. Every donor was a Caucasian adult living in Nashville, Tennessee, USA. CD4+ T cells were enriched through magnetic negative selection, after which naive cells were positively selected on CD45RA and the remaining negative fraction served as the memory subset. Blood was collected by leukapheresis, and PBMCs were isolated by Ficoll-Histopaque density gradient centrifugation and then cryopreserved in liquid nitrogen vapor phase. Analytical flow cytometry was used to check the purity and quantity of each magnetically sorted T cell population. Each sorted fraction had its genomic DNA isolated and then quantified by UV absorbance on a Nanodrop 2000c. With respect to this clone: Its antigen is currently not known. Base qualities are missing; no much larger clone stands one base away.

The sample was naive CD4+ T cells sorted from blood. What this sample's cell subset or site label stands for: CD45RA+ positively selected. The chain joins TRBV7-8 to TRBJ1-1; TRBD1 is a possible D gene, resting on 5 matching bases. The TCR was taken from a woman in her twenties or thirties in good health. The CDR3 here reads CASSPGTSQMNTEAFF. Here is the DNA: TGTGCCAGCAGCCCGGGGACTTCGCAGATGAACACTGAAGCTTTCTTT.